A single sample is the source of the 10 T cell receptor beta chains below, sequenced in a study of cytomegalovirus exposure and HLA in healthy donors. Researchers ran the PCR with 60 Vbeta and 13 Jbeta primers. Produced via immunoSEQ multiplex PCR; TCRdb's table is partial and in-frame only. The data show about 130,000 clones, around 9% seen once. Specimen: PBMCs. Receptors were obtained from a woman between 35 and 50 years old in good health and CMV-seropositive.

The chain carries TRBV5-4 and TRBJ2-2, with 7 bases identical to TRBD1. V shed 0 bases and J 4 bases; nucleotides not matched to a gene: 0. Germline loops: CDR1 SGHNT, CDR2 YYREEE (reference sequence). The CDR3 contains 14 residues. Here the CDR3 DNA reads TGTGCCAGCAGCTTGGGACAGGGCACCGGGGAGCTGTTTTTT. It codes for CASSLGQGTGELFF.

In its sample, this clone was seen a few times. The CDR3 sequence: CASSFLGVEQYF. Written as DNA, the CDR3 is TGCGCCAGCAGCTTCTTAGGGGTCGAGCAGTACTTC. The gene calls are TRBV5-1 and TRBJ2-7; tentative D call: TRBD1 (5 bases). The germline gives CDR1 SGHRS, CDR2 YFSETQ. This CDR3 has 12 amino acids. The V gene lost 2 bases and the J gene lost 6 bases, with 9 bases spanning the gap.

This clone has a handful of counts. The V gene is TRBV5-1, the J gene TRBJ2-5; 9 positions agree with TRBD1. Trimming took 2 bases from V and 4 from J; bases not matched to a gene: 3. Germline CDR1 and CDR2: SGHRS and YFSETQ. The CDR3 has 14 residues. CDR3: CASSFTGGGETQYF. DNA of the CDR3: TGCGCCAGCAGCTTCACAGGGGGCGGAGAGACCCAGTACTTC. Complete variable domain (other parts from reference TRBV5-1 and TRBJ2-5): KAGVTQTPRYLIKTRGQQVTLSCSPISGHRSVSWYQQTPGQGLQFLFEYFSETQRNKGNFPGRFSGRQFSNSRSEMNVSTLELGDSALYLCASSFTGGGETQYFGPGTRLLVL.

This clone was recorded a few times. The CDR3: CASSAGGFAYNSPLHF. DNA of the CDR3: TGTGCCAGCAGCGCGGGGGGGTTCGCCTATAATTCACCCCTCCACTTT. The chain has TRBV7-9 and TRBJ1-6, with a tentative D call TRBD1 (5 bases). The germline V and J ends were trimmed by 5 bases and 2 bases, with 13 bases remaining between them. The CDR3 is made up of 16 amino acids. The germline CDR1 and CDR2 sequences are SEHNR and FQNEAQ (reference sequence).

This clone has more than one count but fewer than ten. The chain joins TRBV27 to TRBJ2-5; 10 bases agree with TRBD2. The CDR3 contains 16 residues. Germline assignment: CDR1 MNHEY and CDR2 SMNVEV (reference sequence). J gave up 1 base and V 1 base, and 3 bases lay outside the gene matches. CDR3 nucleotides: TGTGCCAGCAGTTTATTGGCTAGCGGGGGCCAAGAGACCCAGTACTTC. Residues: CASSLLASGGQETQYF.

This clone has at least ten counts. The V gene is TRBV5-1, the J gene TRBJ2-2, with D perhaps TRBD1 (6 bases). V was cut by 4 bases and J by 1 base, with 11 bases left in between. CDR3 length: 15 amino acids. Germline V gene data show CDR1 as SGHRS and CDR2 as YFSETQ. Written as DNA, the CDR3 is TGCGCCAGCAGCCTGGACAGTCAGAACACCGGGGAGCTGTTTTTT. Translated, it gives CASSLDSQNTGELFF.

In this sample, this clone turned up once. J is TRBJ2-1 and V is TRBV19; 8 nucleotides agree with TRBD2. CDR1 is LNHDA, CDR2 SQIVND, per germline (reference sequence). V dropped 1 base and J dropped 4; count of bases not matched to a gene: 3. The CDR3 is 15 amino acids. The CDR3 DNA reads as TGTGCCAGTAGTATAGCGGGGGGGCTGTACAATGAGCAGTTCTTC. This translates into CASSIAGGLYNEQFF.

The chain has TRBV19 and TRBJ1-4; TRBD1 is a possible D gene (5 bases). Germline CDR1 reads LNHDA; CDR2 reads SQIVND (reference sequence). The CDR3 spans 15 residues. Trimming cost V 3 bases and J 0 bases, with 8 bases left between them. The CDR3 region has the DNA TGTGCCAGTAGTATGGGGCTCGCAACTAATGAAAAACTGTTTTTT. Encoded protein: CASSMGLATNEKLFF.

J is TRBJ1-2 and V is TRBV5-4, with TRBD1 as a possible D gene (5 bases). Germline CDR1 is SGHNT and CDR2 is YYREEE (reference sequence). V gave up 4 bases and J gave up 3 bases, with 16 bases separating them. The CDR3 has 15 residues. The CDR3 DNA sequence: TGTGCCAGCAGCCCCGGCAGGGTAACGGACTATGGCTACACCTTC. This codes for CASSPGRVTDYGYTF.

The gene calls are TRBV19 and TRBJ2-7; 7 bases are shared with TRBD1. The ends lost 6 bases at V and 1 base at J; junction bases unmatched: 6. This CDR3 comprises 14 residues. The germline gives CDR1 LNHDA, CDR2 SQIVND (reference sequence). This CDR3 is CASRPGQMSYEQYF. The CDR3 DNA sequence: TGTGCCAGTAGACCGGGACAGATGTCCTACGAGCAGTACTTC.